The 30 T cell receptor beta chains listed next were all sequenced from one sample in a study of shared clonotypes between healthy human individuals. Produced via immunoSEQ multiplex PCR; TCRdb's table is partial and in-frame only. The sample contains some 2,500,000 clones, 93% of which appear only once. Material: naive CD4+ T cells from PBMCs. Subset reported: CD45RA+ positively selected. Source of these receptors: a man in his late teens or twenties in good health. Some clones in this sample may be carry-over from other donors' samples.

This clone was counted a single time. Distinct nucleotide sequences in the sample also encode this CDR3. The chain joins TRBV28 to TRBJ1-2; D possibly corresponds to TRBD1 (6 bases). The CDR3 runs 15 residues. Trimming removed 1 base at V and 0 bases at J, with 9 bases between. Germline CDR1 and CDR2: MDHEN and SYDVKM. DNA for the CDR3: TGTGCCAGCAGTTTATCGGGGGGCCCTAACTATGGCTACACCTTC. Translating gives CASSLSGGPNYGYTF.

The V gene is TRBV7-9, the J gene TRBJ1-4; no definite D call. CDR1 is SEHNR, CDR2 FQNEAQ, per germline (reference sequence). The CDR3 has 13 amino acids. V shed 3 bases and J shed 0 bases, with 2 bases lying between them. The CDR3 is CASSFATNEKLFF. The CDR3, as DNA: TGTGCCAGCAGCTTTGCAACTAATGAAAAACTGTTTTTT.

The rearrangement uses TRBV5-6 and TRBJ2-7; D is unresolved. The CDR3 is made up of 13 amino acids. V was pared by 4 bases and J by 3 bases, with 11 bases between. From germline, CDR1 is SGHDT and CDR2 YYEEEE. The CDR3 protein is CASSGDYHYEQYF. In DNA, the CDR3 is TGTGCCAGCAGCGGGGATTACCACTACGAGCAGTACTTC. The full variable domain, with the rest looked up from reference TRBV5-6 and TRBJ2-7, is DAGVTQSPTHLIKTRGQQVTLRCSPKSGHDTVSWYQQALGQGPQFIFQYYEEEERQRGNFPDRFSGHQFPNYSSELNVNALLLGDSALYLCASSGDYHYEQYFGPGTRLTVT.

The CDR3 sequence is CASKGRGIWGTASTDTQYF. In nucleotides, the CDR3 is TGTGCCAGCAAGGGTCGTGGAATCTGGGGGACGGCTAGCACAGATACGCAGTATTTT. The chain combines TRBV27 with TRBJ2-3; D possibly uses TRBD1 or TRBD2 (5 bases each). Germline V lookup: CDR1 MNHEY, CDR2 SMNVEV (reference sequence). The CDR3 extends over 19 amino acids. The V end lost 7 bases, the J end lost 0 bases, and 26 bases lay between the germline ends.

The CDR3: CASSPPGRGSDEQFF. The DNA of the CDR3 is TGTGCCAGCAGTCCCCCCGGCAGGGGTAGTGATGAGCAGTTCTTC. This sequence joins TRBV27 and TRBJ2-1; the D gene is possibly TRBD1 (6 bases). Germline CDR1 is MNHEY and CDR2 is SMNVEV (reference sequence). The CDR3 extends over 15 amino acids. Between the trimmed V and J ends, which lost 5 bases and 8 bases, there was a span of 19 bases.

The rearrangement uses TRBV11-3 and TRBJ2-3; 8 nucleotides line up with TRBD1. The junction had 4 bases not matched to a gene; V was cut back by 2 bases and J by 3 bases. Germline CDR1 is SGHNT and CDR2 is YENEEA. The CDR3 sequence is 15 residues long. The CDR3 loop is CASSLRTGWTDTQYF. The CDR3 DNA follows: TGTGCCAGCAGCTTACGGACAGGGTGGACAGATACGCAGTATTTT.

The V gene is TRBV5-6, the J gene TRBJ2-5, with 10 bases fitting TRBD1. V was clipped by 1 base and J by 3 bases; unmatched bases: 3. The V gene's germline CDR1 is SGHDT and CDR2 YYEEEE. CDR3 length equals 15 residues. The CDR3 DNA reads TGTGCCAGCAGCTTGCGTGGGACAGGGGAAGAGACCCAGTACTTC. Translation gives CASSLRGTGEETQYF.

The chain recombines TRBV7-9 with TRBJ2-2, with D maybe TRBD2 (5 bases). The CDR3 runs 15 residues. The V gene's germline CDR1 is SEHNR and CDR2 FQNEAQ (reference sequence). Trimming stripped 5 bases from V and 5 bases from J, with 15 bases between. The CDR3 bases are TGTGCCAGCAGCCCAAGACGGGAATCGACCGGGGAGCTGTTTTTT. As protein: CASSPRRESTGELFF.

The V call is TRBV5-1, the J call TRBJ2-1; TRBD2 agrees at 10 bases. Germline trimming cut 0 bases from V and 9 bases from J; bases unmatched to any gene: 12. CDR3 size: 17 residues. Germline V gene data show CDR1 as SGHRS and CDR2 as YFSETQ. The CDR3 reads CASSLEASGSGRGEQFF. The CDR3 nucleotides are TGCGCCAGCAGCTTGGAAGCTAGCGGGAGTGGCCGCGGTGAGCAGTTCTTC. The whole variable domain, remainder taken from reference TRBV5-1 and TRBJ2-1, is KAGVTQTPRYLIKTRGQQVTLSCSPISGHRSVSWYQQTPGQGLQFLFEYFSETQRNKGNFPGRFSGRQFSNSRSEMNVSTLELGDSALYLCASSLEASGSGRGEQFFGPGTRLTVL.

The V and J genes are TRBV7-9 and TRBJ2-2; 8 nucleotides match TRBD2. The ends lost 3 bases at V and 0 bases at J; junction bases unmatched: 6. The CDR3 runs 17 residues. Germline assignment: CDR1 SEHNR and CDR2 FQNEAQ (reference sequence). The CDR3 protein is CASSFRGGTTNTGELFF. The CDR3 DNA follows: TGTGCCAGCAGCTTTCGGGGGGGAACGACGAACACCGGGGAGCTGTTTTTT.

This chain uses TRBV6-5 with TRBJ2-1; no definite D call. The CDR3 runs to 15 residues. V lost 2 bases and J 7 bases, leaving 15 bases between the germline ends. Per the germline V gene, CDR1 is MNHEY and CDR2 is SVGAGI. The CDR3 DNA follows: TGTGCCAGCAGTTACCTTTCCCCAGGTAGGAATGAGCAGTTCTTC. It codes for CASSYLSPGRNEQFF.

Concerning this clone: The sample carries other DNA sequences with the same CDR3. CDR3 in amino acids: CASSLIPNTEAFF. As DNA, the CDR3 is TGTGCCAGCAGCTTAATACCGAACACTGAAGCTTTCTTT. The genes are TRBV7-9 and TRBJ1-1; the D is unclear. V was pared by 2 bases and J by 1 base, with 5 bases between. This CDR3 contains 13 residues. Germline V gene lookup returns CDR1 SEHNR and CDR2 FQNEAQ (reference sequence).

This sequence joins TRBV15 and TRBJ2-7, with 9 bases matching TRBD2. With 0 bases clipped from V and 4 bases from J, the junction kept 7 bases outside the gene matches. Germline CDR1 is LNHNV and CDR2 is YYDKDF (reference sequence). This CDR3 region has 16 residues. The CDR3 DNA reads as TGTGCCACCAGCAGAGATCCGGCTAGCGGGGTGTACGAGCAGTACTTC. Protein sequence: CATSRDPASGVYEQYF.

The CDR3 bases are TGCGCCAGCAGCTCTGACCCCTCTGGGGCCAACGTCCTGACTTTC. Protein sequence: CASSSDPSGANVLTF. The chain uses TRBV5-1 and TRBJ2-6; D ambiguous. Per the germline V gene, CDR1 is SGHRS and CDR2 is YFSETQ. Trimming stripped 3 bases from V and 0 bases from J, with 7 bases between. This CDR3 spans 15 amino acids. Using reference TRBV5-1 and TRBJ2-6 for the parts outside the CDR3, the full variable domain is KAGVTQTPRYLIKTRGQQVTLSCSPISGHRSVSWYQQTPGQGLQFLFEYFSETQRNKGNFPGRFSGRQFSNSRSEMNVSTLELGDSALYLCASSSDPSGANVLTFGAGSRLTVL.

V and J are TRBV28 and TRBJ1-1, with a possible D match to TRBD1 (6 bases). CDR1 is MDHEN, CDR2 SYDVKM, per germline. V dropped 6 bases and J dropped 4 bases, with 18 bases sitting between them. The CDR3 extends over 15 amino acids. In nucleotides, the CDR3 is TGTGCCAGCAGGGCCCCAGGGGTGGCGGCCACTGAAGCTTTCTTT. This gives the protein CASRAPGVAATEAFF.

The chain is built from TRBV27 and TRBJ2-1; TRBD2 matches at 12 bases. Germline lookup yields CDR1 MNHEY and CDR2 SMNVEV (reference sequence). The CDR3 totals 16 residues. V shed 3 bases, J shed 6 bases, and the junction held 6 bases outside the gene matches. CDR3 sequence (DNA): TGTGCCAGCAGTTTTAGGGGACTAGCGGGCACCAATGAGCAGTTCTTC. Its protein is CASSFRGLAGTNEQFF.

This clone was seen only once. The chain uses TRBV4-1 and TRBJ1-1; D perhaps matches TRBD1 (6 bases). Trimming cost V 7 bases and J 5 bases, with 26 bases left between them. Looked up from germline, CDR1 is MGHRA and CDR2 is YSYEKL. The CDR3 is 17 amino acids. The CDR3 DNA follows: TGCGCCAGCACCCAGGGAAGACAGGAAAATTTGCGAACTGAAGCTTTCTTT. This encodes CASTQGRQENLRTEAFF.

The V gene is TRBV9, the J gene TRBJ1-1; 11 nucleotides agree with TRBD1. The V gene's germline CDR1 is SGDLS and CDR2 YYNGEE. V lost 4 bases, J lost 3 bases, and 8 bases stayed unmatched. The CDR3 has 16 amino acids. The CDR3 region has the DNA TGTGCCAGCAGCCCCCGGACAGGGGGCGATGACACTGAAGCTTTCTTT. Translated, it gives CASSPRTGGDDTEAFF.

The rearrangement links TRBV5-8 to TRBJ1-5, with a weak D call TRBD1 (6 bases). The CDR3 is 13 amino acids. The germline CDR1 and CDR2 sequences are SGHTS and YDEGEE. V lost 4 bases and J 11 bases, leaving 16 bases between the germline ends. In DNA form, the CDR3 reads TGTGCCAGCAGCCGTTCTCGGGACACGGCCCAGCATTTT. This sequence encodes CASSRSRDTAQHF.

The chain has TRBV28 and TRBJ2-7, with TRBD2 matching over 15 bases. The junction had 8 bases not matched to a gene; V was cut back by 7 bases and J by 7 bases. The CDR3 is 15 residues long. Per germline, CDR1 MDHEN and CDR2 SYDVKM. As DNA, the CDR3 is TGTGCCAGCACGGGGACTAGCGGGAGGTCTTTGGAGCAGTACTTC. It yields the protein CASTGTSGRSLEQYF. The entire variable domain, with the rest obtained from reference TRBV28 and TRBJ2-7, is as follows: DVKVTQSSRYLVKRTGEKVFLECVQDMDHENMFWYRQDPGLGLRLIYFSYDVKMKEKGDIPEGYSVSREKKERFSLILESASTNQTSMYLCASTGTSGRSLEQYFGPGTRLTVT.

This rearrangement joins TRBV9 to TRBJ2-7, with 7 bases lining up with TRBD2. Looked up from germline, CDR1 is SGDLS and CDR2 is YYNGEE. CDR3 length equals 15 residues. V was pared by 4 bases and J by 3 bases, with 10 bases of the junction left unmatched. CDR3 nucleotides: TGTGCCAGCAGCTTTCGGGGACTACCGAACTACGAGCAGTACTTC. Protein: CASSFRGLPNYEQYF.

The chain is built from TRBV27 and TRBJ2-7; D is undetermined. The CDR3 sequence is 17 residues long. Per the germline V gene, CDR1 is MNHEY and CDR2 is SMNVEV (reference sequence). The V end was cut by 6 bases, the J end by 3 bases, with 24 bases between. For the CDR3, the DNA is TGTGCCAGCAGCCCCCCCCTGCGAGGACGGGCGTTCTACGAGCAGTACTTC. It is translated as CASSPPLRGRAFYEQYF.

DNA for the CDR3: TGTGCCAGCTGGCTGGGGGGGGCCTACACTGAAGCTTTCTTT. The encoded protein is CASWLGGAYTEAFF. This chain uses TRBV27 with TRBJ1-1, with D perhaps matching TRBD1 (6 bases). CDR3 length: 14 residues. Germline CDR1 MNHEY, CDR2 SMNVEV (reference sequence). The V end was cut by 8 bases, the J end by 3 bases, with 16 bases between.

The CDR3 coding sequence is TGTGCCAGCAGCTCCCGGGAGATAAACAATGAGCAGTTCTTC. This codes for CASSSREINNEQFF. V gene TRBV11-3 combines with J gene TRBJ2-1; weak D call: TRBD2 (6 bases). The germline CDR1 and CDR2 sequences are SGHNT and YENEEA. CDR3 length equals 14 residues. V was cut by 4 bases and J by 5 bases, with 12 bases left in between.

This chain links TRBV28 with TRBJ1-3, with 8 bases identical to TRBD1. CDR1 MDHEN and CDR2 SYDVKM come from the germline V gene. V was clipped by 10 bases and J by 0 bases; unmatched bases: 11. The CDR3 length is 16 residues. CDR3 bases: TGTGCCACCAACCCGACAGGGGACACCTCTGGAAACACCATATATTTT. Protein: CATNPTGDTSGNTIYF.

The chain links TRBV28 to TRBJ2-7; D might be TRBD1 (6 bases). The germline gives CDR1 MDHEN, CDR2 SYDVKM. V lost 5 bases and J 3 bases, leaving 14 bases between the germline ends. This CDR3 region has 14 residues. The CDR3 DNA sequence: TGTGCCAGCAGTATGACAGGAATCCTCTACGAGCAGTACTTC. Its translation: CASSMTGILYEQYF.

V is TRBV5-1 and J is TRBJ1-1; D is unresolved. In germline, CDR1 is SGHRS, CDR2 YFSETQ. The length of the CDR3 is 15 residues. Trimming shortened V by 0 bases and J by 3 bases, and 12 bases separated the two germline ends. CDR3 region: CASSLAAGTYTEAFF. The CDR3 nucleotides are TGCGCCAGCAGCTTGGCCGCAGGCACTTACACTGAAGCTTTCTTT. Variable domain in full (rest from reference TRBV5-1 and TRBJ1-1): KAGVTQTPRYLIKTRGQQVTLSCSPISGHRSVSWYQQTPGQGLQFLFEYFSETQRNKGNFPGRFSGRQFSNSRSEMNVSTLELGDSALYLCASSLAAGTYTEAFFGQGTRLTVV.

The rearrangement joins TRBV10-3 to TRBJ2-2; D not certain. CDR3 length: 15 residues. Trimming cost V 10 bases and J 6 bases, with 21 bases left between them. CDR1 and CDR2 (germline): ENHRY, SYGVKD. For the CDR3, the DNA is TGTGCCAGCACCAATCGGCCCACCGGCCCCGGGGAGCTGTTTTTT. Protein: CASTNRPTGPGELFF.

In its sample, this clone was seen a few times. This sample also contains other DNA sequences that code for the same CDR3. The chain has TRBV9 and TRBJ2-2; unclear D gene. Germline CDR1 and CDR2: SGDLS and YYNGEE. Trimming left V 2 bases short and J 4 bases short, with 0 bases between. The CDR3 has 11 amino acids. For the CDR3, the DNA is TGTGCCAGCAGCGTCACCGGGGAGCTGTTTTTT. Its translation: CASSVTGELFF.

The V call is TRBV28, the J call TRBJ1-3, with D hard to call. Trimming cost V 5 bases and J 4 bases, with 15 bases left between them. Germline lookup yields CDR1 MDHEN and CDR2 SYDVKM. This CDR3 comprises 15 residues. CDR3 in amino acids: CASSTQSGYGNTIYF. DNA for the CDR3: TGTGCCAGCAGTACTCAATCGGGCTACGGAAACACCATATATTTT.